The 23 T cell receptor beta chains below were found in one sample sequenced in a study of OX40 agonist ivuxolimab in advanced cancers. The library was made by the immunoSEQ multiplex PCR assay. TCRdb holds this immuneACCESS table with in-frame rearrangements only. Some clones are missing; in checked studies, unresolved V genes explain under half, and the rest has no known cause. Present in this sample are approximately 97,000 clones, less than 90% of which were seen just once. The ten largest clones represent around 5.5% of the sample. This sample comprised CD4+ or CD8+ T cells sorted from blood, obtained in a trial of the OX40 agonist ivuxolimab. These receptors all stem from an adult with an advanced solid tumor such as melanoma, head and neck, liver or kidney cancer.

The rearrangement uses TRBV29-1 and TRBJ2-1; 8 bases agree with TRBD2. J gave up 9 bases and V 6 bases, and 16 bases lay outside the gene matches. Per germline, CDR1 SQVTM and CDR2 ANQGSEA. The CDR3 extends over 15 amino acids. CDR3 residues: CSVFGAGGLGGEQFF. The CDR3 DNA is TGCAGCGTATTTGGGGCTGGGGGACTAGGGGGTGAGCAGTTCTTC.

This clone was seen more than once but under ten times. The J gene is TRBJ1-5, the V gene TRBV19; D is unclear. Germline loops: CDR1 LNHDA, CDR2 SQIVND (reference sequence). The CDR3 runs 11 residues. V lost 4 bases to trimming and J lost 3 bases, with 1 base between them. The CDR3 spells CASSNNQPQHF. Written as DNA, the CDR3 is TGTGCCAGTAGTAACAATCAGCCCCAGCATTTT.

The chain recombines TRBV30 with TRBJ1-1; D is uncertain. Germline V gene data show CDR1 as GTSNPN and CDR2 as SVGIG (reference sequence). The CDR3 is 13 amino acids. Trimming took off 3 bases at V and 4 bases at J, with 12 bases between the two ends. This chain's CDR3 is CAWRFLRATEAFF. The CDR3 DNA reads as TGTGCCTGGAGATTCCTTAGGGCCACTGAAGCTTTCTTT. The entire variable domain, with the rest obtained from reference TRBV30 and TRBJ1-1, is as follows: SQTIHQWPATLVQPVGSPLSLECTVEGTSNPNLYWYRQAAGRGLQLLFYSVGIGQISSEVPQNLSASRPQDRQFILSSKKLLLSDSGFYLCAWRFLRATEAFFGQGTRLTVV.

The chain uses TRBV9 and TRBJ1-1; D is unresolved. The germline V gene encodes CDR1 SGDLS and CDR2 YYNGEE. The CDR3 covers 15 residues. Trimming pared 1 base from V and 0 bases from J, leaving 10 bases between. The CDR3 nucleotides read TGTGCCAGCAGCGTATCCCCTTCTTTGAACACTGAAGCTTTCTTT. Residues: CASSVSPSLNTEAFF.

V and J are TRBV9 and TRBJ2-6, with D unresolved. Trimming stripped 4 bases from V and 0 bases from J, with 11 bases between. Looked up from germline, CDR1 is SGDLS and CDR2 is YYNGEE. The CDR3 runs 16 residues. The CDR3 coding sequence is TGTGCCAGCAGCAGTCTGCGACTCTCTGGGGCCAACGTCCTGACTTTC. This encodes CASSSLRLSGANVLTF.

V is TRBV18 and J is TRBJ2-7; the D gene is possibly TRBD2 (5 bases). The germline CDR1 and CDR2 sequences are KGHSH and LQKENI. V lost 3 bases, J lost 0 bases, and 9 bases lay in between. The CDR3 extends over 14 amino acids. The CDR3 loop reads CASSPDYLSYEQYF. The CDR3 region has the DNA TGTGCCAGCTCACCCGACTATCTCTCCTACGAGCAGTACTTC.

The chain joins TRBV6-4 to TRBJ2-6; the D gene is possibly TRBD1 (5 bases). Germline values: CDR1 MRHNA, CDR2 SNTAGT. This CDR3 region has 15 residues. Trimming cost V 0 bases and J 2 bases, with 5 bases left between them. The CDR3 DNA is TGTGCCAGCAGTGACTCGACAGCTGGGGCCAACGTCCTGACTTTC. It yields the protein CASSDSTAGANVLTF.

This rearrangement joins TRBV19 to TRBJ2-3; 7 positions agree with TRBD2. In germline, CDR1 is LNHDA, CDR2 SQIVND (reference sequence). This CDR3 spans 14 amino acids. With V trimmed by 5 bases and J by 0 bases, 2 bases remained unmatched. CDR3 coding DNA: TGTGCCAGTAGTCTCGGGGGGAGCACAGATACGCAGTATTTT. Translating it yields CASSLGGSTDTQYF. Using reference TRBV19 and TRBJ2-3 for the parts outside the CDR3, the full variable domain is DGGITQSPKYLFRKEGQNVTLSCEQNLNHDAMYWYRQDPGQGLRLIYYSQIVNDFQKGDIAEGYSVSREKKESFPLTVTSAQKNPTAFYLCASSLGGSTDTQYFGPGTRLTVL.

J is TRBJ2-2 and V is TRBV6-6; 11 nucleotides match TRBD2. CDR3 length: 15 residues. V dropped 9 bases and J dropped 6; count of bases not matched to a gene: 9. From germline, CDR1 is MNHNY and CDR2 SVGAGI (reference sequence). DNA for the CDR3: TGTGCCAGTCACGCTAGCGGGAGGTTCGCCGGGGAGCTGTTTTTT. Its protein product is CASHASGRFAGELFF.

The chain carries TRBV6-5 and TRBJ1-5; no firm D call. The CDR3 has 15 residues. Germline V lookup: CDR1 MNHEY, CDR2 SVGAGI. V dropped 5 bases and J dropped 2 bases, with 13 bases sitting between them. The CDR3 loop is CASSRTRSGNQPQHF. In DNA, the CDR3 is TGTGCCAGCAGTAGGACCAGGTCTGGCAATCAGCCCCAGCATTTT.

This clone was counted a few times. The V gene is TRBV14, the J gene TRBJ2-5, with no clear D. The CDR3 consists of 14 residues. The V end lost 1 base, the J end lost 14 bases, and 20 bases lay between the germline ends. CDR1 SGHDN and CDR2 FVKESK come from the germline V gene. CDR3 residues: CASSQADFRSIVYF. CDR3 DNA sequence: TGTGCCAGCAGCCAAGCCGACTTTCGATCGATCGTCTACTTC.

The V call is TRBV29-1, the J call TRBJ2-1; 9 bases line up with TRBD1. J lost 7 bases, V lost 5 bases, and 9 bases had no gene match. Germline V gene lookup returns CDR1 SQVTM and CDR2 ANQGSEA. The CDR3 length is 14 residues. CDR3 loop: CSVPDPGQGNEQFF. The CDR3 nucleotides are TGCAGCGTTCCTGATCCGGGACAGGGAAATGAGCAGTTCTTC.

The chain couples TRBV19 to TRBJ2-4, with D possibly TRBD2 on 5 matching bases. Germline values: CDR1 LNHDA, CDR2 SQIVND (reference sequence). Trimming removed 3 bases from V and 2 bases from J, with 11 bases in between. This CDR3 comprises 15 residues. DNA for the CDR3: TGTGCCAGTAGTATTTTGACGGGATCCAAAAACATTCAGTACTTC. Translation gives CASSILTGSKNIQYF.

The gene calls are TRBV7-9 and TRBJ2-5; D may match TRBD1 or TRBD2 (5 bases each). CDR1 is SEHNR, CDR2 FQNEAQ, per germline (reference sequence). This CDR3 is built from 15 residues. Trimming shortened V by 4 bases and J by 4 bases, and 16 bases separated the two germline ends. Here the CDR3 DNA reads TGTGCCAGCAGCTCTACCGGGACCCGACGAGAGACCCAGTACTTC. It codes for CASSSTGTRRETQYF.

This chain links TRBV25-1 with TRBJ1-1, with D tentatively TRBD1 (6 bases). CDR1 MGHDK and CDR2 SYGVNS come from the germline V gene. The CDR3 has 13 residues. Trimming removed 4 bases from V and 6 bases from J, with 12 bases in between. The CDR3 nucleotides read TGTGCCAGCAGTGTGGGGGGGCGGCCTGAAGCTTTCTTT. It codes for CASSVGGRPEAFF.

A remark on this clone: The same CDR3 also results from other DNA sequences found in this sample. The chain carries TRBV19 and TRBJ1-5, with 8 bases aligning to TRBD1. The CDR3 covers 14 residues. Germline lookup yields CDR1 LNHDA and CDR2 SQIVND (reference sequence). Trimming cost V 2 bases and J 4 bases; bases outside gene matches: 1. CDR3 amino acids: CASSIQGANQPQHF. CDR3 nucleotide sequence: TGTGCCAGTAGTATACAGGGGGCTAATCAGCCCCAGCATTTT.

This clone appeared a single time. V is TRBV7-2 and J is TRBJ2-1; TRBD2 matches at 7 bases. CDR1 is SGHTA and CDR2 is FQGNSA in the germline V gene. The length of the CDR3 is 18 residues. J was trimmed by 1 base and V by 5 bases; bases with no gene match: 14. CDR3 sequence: CASSTHLWRGSSYNEQFF. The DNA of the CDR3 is TGTGCCAGCAGCACCCACCTCTGGCGGGGGTCATCCTACAATGAGCAGTTCTTC.

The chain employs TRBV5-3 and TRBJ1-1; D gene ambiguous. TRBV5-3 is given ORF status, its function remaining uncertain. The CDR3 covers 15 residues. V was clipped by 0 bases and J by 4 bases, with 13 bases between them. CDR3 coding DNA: TGTGCCAGAAGCTTGGCCCGGACCGGGAGCACTGAAGCTTTCTTT. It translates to CARSLARTGSTEAFF.

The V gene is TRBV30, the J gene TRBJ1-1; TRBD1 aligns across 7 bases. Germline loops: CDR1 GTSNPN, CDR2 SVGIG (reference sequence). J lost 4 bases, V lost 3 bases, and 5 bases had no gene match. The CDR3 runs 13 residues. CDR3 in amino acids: CAWRTQGSTEAFF. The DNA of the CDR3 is TGTGCCTGGAGAACACAGGGGAGCACTGAAGCTTTCTTT.

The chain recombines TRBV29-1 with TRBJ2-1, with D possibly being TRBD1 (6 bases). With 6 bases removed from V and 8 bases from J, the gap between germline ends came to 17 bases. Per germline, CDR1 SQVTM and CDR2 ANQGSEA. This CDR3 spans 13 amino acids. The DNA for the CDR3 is TGCAGCGTCGCCGGGACACCAACCTATGAGCAGTTCTTC. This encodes CSVAGTPTYEQFF.

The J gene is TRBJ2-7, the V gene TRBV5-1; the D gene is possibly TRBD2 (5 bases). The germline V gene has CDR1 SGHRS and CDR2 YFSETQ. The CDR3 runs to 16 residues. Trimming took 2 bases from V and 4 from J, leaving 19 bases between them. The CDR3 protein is CASSFSGTSKNYEQYF. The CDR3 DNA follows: TGCGCCAGCAGCTTTTCGGGAACGTCAAAAAATTACGAGCAGTACTTC.

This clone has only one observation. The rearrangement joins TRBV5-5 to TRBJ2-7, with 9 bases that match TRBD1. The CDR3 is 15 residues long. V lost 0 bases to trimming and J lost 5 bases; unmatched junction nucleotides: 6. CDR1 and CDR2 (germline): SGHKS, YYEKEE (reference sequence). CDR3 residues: CASSLAWDREDEQYF. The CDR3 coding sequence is TGTGCCAGCAGCTTGGCATGGGACAGGGAGGACGAGCAGTACTTC.

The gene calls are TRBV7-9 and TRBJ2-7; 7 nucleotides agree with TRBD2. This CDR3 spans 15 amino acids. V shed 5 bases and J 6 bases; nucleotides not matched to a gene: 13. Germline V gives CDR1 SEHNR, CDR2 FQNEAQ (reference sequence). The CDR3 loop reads CASSHVGSGPPEQYF. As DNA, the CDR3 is TGTGCCAGCAGCCATGTAGGTAGCGGGCCCCCCGAGCAGTACTTC.